This T cell receptor beta chain is drawn from a study of regulatory and conventional T cells in RAG deficiency (TCRdb year 2017). For context, the study as a whole: The study used high-throughput TCR beta sequencing to compare repertoire diversity and composition of Treg, conventional CD4+ and CD8+ T cells between RAG-deficient patients and healthy controls. The paper's findings and limits, for the study overall: Sorted CD25-high CD127-low cells from Omenn syndrome patients may represent peripherally activated cells rather than bona fide Treg cells. Markedly lower Shannon entropy and higher Simpson indices were observed in RAG-deficient patients than in control T-cell subpopulations. For some subjects, some T-cell subset analyses were not performed. Compared with controls, Omenn syndrome and CID/AS patients had about 100-fold fewer unique TCR beta sequences in Treg cells, whereas the reduction in the other subsets was around 9.4-fold. All patient T-cell subsets had shorter CDR3 lengths; Omenn syndrome patients showed >85% Treg-Tconv repertoire overlap at nucleotide and amino acid level.

Eight healthy control donors were used as the comparison group for repertoire analyses. Before genomic DNA extraction, CD8+ T cells without CD4 were isolated from blood. On this clone: Its antigen remains unidentified. No base quality values were provided; no much bigger clone lies one nucleotide off.

Cut back by 5 bases and 3 bases, the V and J ends lie 8 bases apart. CDR1 is given as LNHDA and CDR2 as SQIVND, both from the germline V gene (reference sequence). Including the terminal cysteine and phenylalanine, the CDR3 comprises 13 residues. CDR3 DNA only is kept here, 39 bases in frame from base 1. The library was obtained by the immunoSEQ multiplex PCR assay. Genomic DNA from the sorted T-cell subsets was used to amplify rearranged TCR beta chain products, which were then sequenced. In the authors' own workflow: Shannon entropy and Simpson indices were used to measure the diversity of productive TCR beta rearrangements in each repertoire. Clonal expansion was assessed using the summed frequency of the 100 most abundant productive TCR beta clonotypes among total reads. The TRB repertoires were evaluated with a self-reactivity index based on amino acid usage at CDR3beta positions 6 and 7. Two-way ANOVA was used for repertoire analyses, and Student t or Mann-Whitney tests were used for flow cytometric analyses. TCRdb's version of the immuneACCESS table is confined to in-frame rearrangements and falls short of the full clone set. An unresolved V gene accounts for under half of the shortfall where checked; the remainder is of unknown origin. That table is the source of V, J and clone size, and D and trimming were worked out from the DNA. Within this sample are tens of thousands of clones, with 85% to 90% of them counted one time only. The top ten clonotypes cover roughly 5.2% of the sample.

A further study also used this sample, focusing on regulatory T cells. As the second paper documents: The multiplex PCR relied on 52 forward TRBV primers and 13 reverse TRBJ primers, and amplification bias was corrected through assay-based and computational methods. In patients, repertoires had restricted unique TRB V-J pairs and skewed V and J gene usage, with regulatory T cells showing the most marked changes. T-cell receptor beta repertoires of sorted regulatory, conventional CD4+ and CD8+ T cells were compared between CD3G-deficient patients and healthy controls. Peripheral blood mononuclear cells were isolated by Ficoll density separation. CD3+ CD8+ CD4- T cells were isolated on a FACSAria cell sorter. Rearranged TRB loci were amplified from genomic DNA by multiplex PCR within the immunoSEQ assay. An Illumina HiSeq platform was used to sequence the TRB amplicons. Custom algorithms error-filtered the raw sequences and aligned the raw sequences to reference gene sequences, after which the immunoSEQ online tools were used for analysis. The frequencies of productive and nonproductive TRB rearrangements were evaluated among unique sequences as well as among total sequences. Group comparisons used t tests, Mann-Whitney tests or two-way ANOVA run in Prism software.

The sequenced sample was CD8+ T cells sorted from blood. The sequence was obtained from a human donor in good health. The chain uses TRBV19 and TRBJ1-5; TRBD1 is perhaps the D gene, given 5 matching bases. CDR3 loop: CASSWGLNQPQHF. In nucleotides, the sequence is TGTGCCAGTAGTTGGGGACTCAATCAGCCCCAGCATTTT.